The T cell receptor beta chain described here comes from a study of cytomegalovirus exposure and HLA in healthy donors. Researchers ran the PCR with 60 Vbeta and 13 Jbeta primers. Methods used by the authors: Unique TCR beta chains totaled roughly 80 million in a later count, with roughly 11 million of them shared. Sequenced by immunoSEQ multiplex PCR; TCRdb stores in-frame clones only, minus some. V and J calls and clone size follow that table, whereas D and trimming were derived from the DNA. The sample contains around 200,000 clones, 75% to 85% of which appear only once. General study findings and limits: An analysis that came later showed most CMV-associated TCR beta chains appearing HLA-restricted. Clonal expansion was found to be greater in HLA-associated TCR beta chains than in equally common others in a later analysis. There were some 150 TCR beta chains listed as cytomegalovirus-associated.

Trimming at V came to 4 bases and at J to 5 bases, leaving 6 bases not matched to a gene. Germline CDR1 and CDR2: SGHVS and FNYEAQ. CDR3 size: 14 residues. In regard to this clone: Its antigen is as yet unknown.

The TCR sequence derives from a girl aged 2 to 9 in good health and CMV-seropositive. This chain links TRBV7-6 with TRBJ2-3; 7 nucleotides align to TRBD1. The specimen was PBMCs. The CDR3 nucleotides read TGTGCCAGCAGCTCTCCTTACAGGGGAGATACGCAGTATTTT. It codes for CASSSPYRGDTQYF.